This T cell receptor beta chain comes out of a study of OX40 agonist ivuxolimab in advanced cancers. The overall study: Participants could have had prior anti-PD-1, anti-PD-L1 or anti-CTLA-4 therapy, and approximately 40% had some.

Trimming cost V 1 base and J 7 bases, with 7 bases left between them. The CDR3 has 12 amino acids. CDR1 and CDR2 from the germline V gene are SGHTA and FQGNSA. Clones were sequenced by immunoSEQ multiplex PCR, and TCRdb holds only the in-frame ones, with some missing. This table has tens of thousands of clones, more than 65% appearing once. A remark on this clone: The target antigen is unknown.

Study-level points and caveats: At doses 0.1 to 3.0 mg/kg, CD4+ and CD8+ clones expanded. At 0.1-3.0 mg/kg, partial responders had clonal expansion among the lowest observed.

Enrollment shut out patients with autoimmune disease history or systemic immunosuppression. This TCR was sampled from an adult with an advanced solid tumor such as melanoma, head and neck, liver or kidney cancer. The V and J genes are TRBV7-2 and TRBJ1-1, with D possibly matching TRBD1 (5 bases). The sequencing used CD4+ or CD8+ T cells sorted from blood, collected in a trial of the OX40 agonist ivuxolimab. The CDR3 DNA is TGTGCCAGCAGCTTAGTCGGGGGTGAAGCTTTCTTT. It translates to CASSLVGGEAFF.